The entry below gives a single TCR beta chain sequence along with its context. This specimen belongs to a study of monozygotic twins with inflammatory bowel disease. Germline CDR1 reads DFQATT; CDR2 reads SNEGSKA (reference sequence). CDR3 length: 15 residues. TCRdb re-called the 5' RACE reads, yielding one record per CDR3 amino acid sequence without DNA. The sample shows just over 300,000 distinct CDR3 sequences, and 5% to 6% sits with its ten largest clones. V and J are TRBV20-1 and TRBJ2-1; the TCRdb D gene call, TRBD1, has no DNA to confirm it. The sequencing input was blood. This clonotype was sampled from a human donor with ulcerative colitis or Crohn's disease, or a healthy co-twin of an affected twin (not recorded which). CDR3: CSAGIRDRPYNEQFF.